Following are 4 T cell receptor beta chains from one sample sequenced in a study of somatic mutations in cytotoxic T cells in rheumatoid arthritis. The table came from immunoSEQ multiplex PCR; TCRdb's copy has only in-frame clones and leaves some out. The data show more than 35,000 clones, about four fifths seen once. The sequenced sample was CD8+ T cells sorted from blood. These receptors originate from a man in his forties or fifties in good health.

The chain is built from TRBV6-5 and TRBJ1-4; TRBD1 agrees at 8 bases. The CDR3 runs to 15 residues. With V trimmed by 2 bases and J by 8 bases, 7 bases remained unmatched. CDR1 MNHEY and CDR2 SVGAGI come from the germline V gene. The CDR3 reads CASSYEGQGSEKLFF. The CDR3 DNA is TGTGCCAGCAGTTACGAAGGACAGGGTAGCGAAAAACTGTTTTTT.

This chain joins TRBV11-3 and TRBJ2-3; D ambiguous. The germline CDR1 and CDR2 sequences are SGHNT and YENEEA. The CDR3 is 14 residues long. V lost 2 bases and J 1 base, leaving 7 bases between the germline ends. Written as DNA, the CDR3 is TGTGCCAGCAGCTTATACTGGGGCACAGATACGCAGTATTTT. This gives the protein CASSLYWGTDTQYF.

V usage is TRBV6-5 and J usage is TRBJ1-1, with D hard to call. Germline V gene lookup returns CDR1 MNHEY and CDR2 SVGAGI. This CDR3 comprises 13 residues. Between the trimmed V and J ends, which lost 2 bases and 1 base, there was a span of 5 bases. The CDR3 DNA reads TGTGCCAGCAGTTACACAGAGAACACTGAAGCTTTCTTT. Translating it yields CASSYTENTEAFF.

The V gene is TRBV7-9, the J gene TRBJ2-1; 8 positions match TRBD2. The CDR3 extends over 15 amino acids. Trimming took 4 bases from V and 6 from J; bases not matched to a gene: 8. The germline V gene encodes CDR1 SEHNR and CDR2 FQNEAQ (reference sequence). The CDR3 DNA reads as TGTGCCAGCAGCTCCAAGCGGGAGATTCTCAATGAGCAGTTCTTC. It codes for CASSSKREILNEQFF.